This TCR beta chain is drawn from a study of T cells in Graves' hyperthyroidism and ophthalmopathy. Broader study findings: Stable hyperthyroidism was told apart from ophthalmopathy by a model built on 13 V-J features.

With regard to this clonotype: Its target is not known.

TCR beta CDR3 regions were amplified from RNA. The HTBI primer set served for first-round RT-PCR of the TCR CDR3. MiXCR was run by TCRdb on the multiplex PCR reads, yielding one entry per CDR3 protein. Altogether hundreds of thousands of distinct CDR3 sequences are present, about 15% being singletons, with the ten largest covering roughly 5.7%. Germline V gene data show CDR1 as MGHRA and CDR2 as YSYEKL. V was trimmed by 3 bases and J by 2 bases, leaving 10 bases between them. The CDR3 is 15 amino acids. J is TRBJ2-2 and V is TRBV4-1; D possibly corresponds to TRBD2 (6 bases). This clonotype was sampled from a woman in her 30s with Graves' hyperthyroidism that later progressed to Graves' ophthalmopathy. Sequencing was done on a sample of blood. Here the CDR3 DNA reads TGCGCCAGCAGCCACTTAGCGGACAACACCGGGGAGCTGTTTTTT. It codes for CASSHLADNTGELFF.